What follows describes a single T cell receptor (beta chain). Antigen unknown. With a much larger clone just one base away, this may be a read error. The data stem from a study of blood T cells in healthy people across ages. Study-wide points: Considered underestimates were the diversity estimates obtained from one million T cells. Across samples, TCR beta diversity tracked strongly with naive T cell percentage.

Next came a second PCR, run for about 6 to 12 cycles, which used a sample-barcoded 5' primer along with a J-beta primer mix. TCRdb recomputed calls from the 5' RACE reads with MiXCR, one row per CDR3 protein. Altogether some 790,000 distinct CDR3 sequences are present, around 26% being singletons, with the ten largest covering roughly 17%. The donors, aged 6 to 90, were healthy Caucasians from Russia. Looked up from germline, CDR1 is LGHDT and CDR2 is YNNKEL (reference sequence). This CDR3 is built from 16 residues. This chain connects TRBV3-1 to TRBJ2-1; 7 nucleotides align to TRBD2. The J call is doubtful: the DNA matches TRBJ2-7 better. The source material was blood. This receptor was obtained from a woman over 75 in good health. The DNA for the CDR3 is TGTGCCAGCAGCTCCCGGGACTACAACTCCTACAATGAGCAGTACTTC. Protein: CASSSRDYNSYNEQYF.